These 32 T cell receptor beta chains were sequenced from one sample in a study of shared clonotypes between healthy human individuals. Clones were sequenced by immunoSEQ multiplex PCR, and TCRdb holds only the in-frame ones, with some missing. This sample has over a million clones, with under 80% found just once. Sequenced input: memory CD4+ T cells sorted from blood. Documented subset: CD45RA-negative fraction. All receptors derive from a man aged 18 to 29 in good health.

The V and J genes are TRBV7-9 and TRBJ1-6; 8 bases are shared with TRBD1. This CDR3 spans 15 amino acids. In germline, CDR1 is SEHNR, CDR2 FQNEAQ (reference sequence). Trimming cost V 3 bases and J 9 bases; bases outside gene matches: 7. CDR3: CASSFSGTGVSPLHF. The CDR3 nucleotides read TGTGCCAGCAGCTTTTCTGGGACAGGAGTTTCACCCCTCCACTTT.

About this clone itself: In the same sample, other DNA sequences code for this CDR3. This chain joins TRBV13 and TRBJ2-5; D is undetermined. Germline CDR1 and CDR2: PRHDT and FYEKMQ (reference sequence). The CDR3 loop spans 13 amino acids. V was trimmed by 1 base and J by 2 bases, leaving 5 bases between them. CDR3 coding DNA: TGTGCCAGCAGCTTAGTGAGGCAAGAGACCCAGTACTTC. This gives the protein CASSLVRQETQYF.

This clone was detected only a few times. In DNA form, the CDR3 reads TGCGCCAGCAGCTCCGGGACACTTTCGACTTTCTTT. Translation gives CASSSGTLSTFF. The chain is built from TRBV5-1 and TRBJ1-1; D is perhaps TRBD1 (6 bases). From germline, CDR1 is SGHRS and CDR2 YFSETQ. The CDR3 covers 12 residues. Trimming left V 3 bases short and J 12 bases short, with 15 bases between.

Only one count was recorded for this clone. The rearrangement uses TRBV30 and TRBJ1-6, with TRBD1 as a possible D gene (5 bases). The ends were cut back, 2 bases at V and 3 bases at J, with 14 bases in the middle. The CDR3 runs 16 residues. Looked up from germline, CDR1 is GTSNPN and CDR2 is SVGIG (reference sequence). CDR3 sequence reads: CAWSREGADYNSPLHF. CDR3 coding DNA: TGTGCCTGGAGTAGGGAAGGGGCAGACTATAATTCACCCCTCCACTTT.

As DNA, the CDR3 is TGTGCCAGCAGCTTAGAACTTGCGGGAGGTGGGAATGAGCAGTTCTTC. This translates into CASSLELAGGGNEQFF. V gene TRBV7-8 combines with J gene TRBJ2-1; TRBD2 matches 8 bases. This CDR3 spans 16 amino acids. The V gene end was trimmed by 1 base and the J gene end by 7 bases; junction bases not matched to a gene: 9. The germline V gene has CDR1 SGHVS and CDR2 FQNEAQ.

This clone was detected only a few times. The chain joins TRBV7-8 to TRBJ2-7, with D perhaps TRBD2 (6 bases). The CDR3 is 14 residues long. The V gene lost 6 bases and the J gene lost 3 bases, with 15 bases spanning the gap. Germline CDR1 reads SGHVS; CDR2 reads FQNEAQ. This CDR3 reads CASSRMDYNYEQYF. The CDR3 region has the DNA TGTGCCAGCAGTCGAATGGACTATAACTACGAGCAGTACTTC.

The chain employs TRBV6-1 and TRBJ2-1; TRBD2 matches 10 bases. V shed 11 bases, J shed 7 bases, and the junction held 11 bases outside the gene matches. Germline CDR1 reads MNHNS; CDR2 reads SASEGT. CDR3 length equals 14 residues. CDR3 sequence reads: CAVYSGRFMNEQFF. DNA of the CDR3: TGTGCCGTCTATAGCGGGAGGTTTATGAATGAGCAGTTCTTC.

The J gene is TRBJ2-7, the V gene TRBV5-4; D possibly matches TRBD1 or TRBD2 (5 bases each). V was cut by 2 bases and J by 12 bases, with 24 bases left in between. The CDR3 is made up of 15 amino acids. In germline, CDR1 is SGHNT, CDR2 YYREEE (reference sequence). The CDR3 loop reads CASSFNQGRISGWYF. The DNA of the CDR3 is TGTGCCAGCAGCTTTAACCAGGGTAGAATCTCGGGGTGGTACTTC.

The chain couples TRBV5-4 to TRBJ1-1, with D possibly TRBD1 on 6 matching bases. Germline CDR1 is SGHNT and CDR2 is YYREEE (reference sequence). Trimming pared 3 bases from V and 7 bases from J, leaving 16 bases between. The CDR3 is made up of 14 amino acids. The CDR3 loop reads CASSWGRGSDEAFF. CDR3 coding DNA: TGTGCCAGCAGCTGGGGCAGGGGTTCTGATGAAGCTTTCTTT.

J is TRBJ2-1 and V is TRBV5-1; D gene unclear. Germline V gene data show CDR1 as SGHRS and CDR2 as YFSETQ. This CDR3 has 15 residues. The V end was cut by 2 bases, the J end by 6 bases, with 15 bases between. CDR3 in amino acids: CASSFDPGRTNEQFF. The DNA for the CDR3 is TGCGCCAGCAGCTTCGACCCCGGACGGACCAATGAGCAGTTCTTC.

J is TRBJ2-1 and V is TRBV5-1; unclear D gene. The CDR3 is 14 residues long. Germline V CDR1 and CDR2: SGHRS, YFSETQ. V was cut by 0 bases and J by 9 bases, with 13 bases left in between. The CDR3 region is CASSLALTVTEQFF. The CDR3 DNA follows: TGCGCCAGCAGCTTGGCCCTTACGGTGACTGAGCAGTTCTTC.

Concerning this clone: The sample has other DNA sequences that encode this CDR3 too. J is TRBJ1-6 and V is TRBV6-1; no definite D call. With 3 bases removed from V and 2 bases from J, the gap between germline ends came to 5 bases. Germline V CDR1 and CDR2: MNHNS, SASEGT. The CDR3 has 14 amino acids. The CDR3 bases are TGTGCCAGCAGTGATGGAGCCTATAATTCACCCCTCCACTTT. The encoded protein is CASSDGAYNSPLHF.

CDR3 DNA sequence: TGTGCCAGCAGGTTGACTAGCGGGACGACCCAGTACTTC. This translates into CASRLTSGTTQYF. The V gene is TRBV2, the J gene TRBJ2-5; 11 nucleotides line up with TRBD2. Looked up from germline, CDR1 is SNHLY and CDR2 is FYNNEI. Trimming cost V 6 bases and J 7 bases; bases outside gene matches: 4. This CDR3 contains 13 residues. The full variable domain, with the rest looked up from reference TRBV2 and TRBJ2-5, is EPEVTQTPSHQVTQMGQEVILRCVPISNHLYFYWYRQILGQKVEFLVSFYNNEISEKSEIFDDQFSVERPDGSNFTLKIRSTKLEDSAMYFCASRLTSGTTQYFGPGTRLLVL.

The chain combines TRBV19 with TRBJ2-5; 7 bases agree with TRBD1. Germline values: CDR1 LNHDA, CDR2 SQIVND (reference sequence). CDR3 size: 12 residues. The CDR3: CVGEDRAQTQYF. The CDR3 bases are TGTGTCGGGGAAGACAGGGCCCAGACCCAGTACTTC.

The gene calls are TRBV5-1 and TRBJ2-1; 7 nucleotides match TRBD1. Germline CDR1 is SGHRS and CDR2 is YFSETQ. V lost 7 bases and J lost 3; bases outside the gene matches: 4. The CDR3 totals 13 residues. The CDR3 DNA follows: TGCGCCAGCGGTAGGGACAGCTACAATGAGCAGTTCTTC. This sequence encodes CASGRDSYNEQFF.

The chain employs TRBV9 and TRBJ2-1; 7 nucleotides align to TRBD1. Unmatched junction bases numbered 19, after V lost 4 bases and J lost 6 bases. The CDR3 contains 18 residues. CDR1 is SGDLS and CDR2 is YYNGEE in the germline V gene. The CDR3 coding sequence is TGTGCCAGCAGCCCCAGGAGTATAGGGGGCCCGCTAAGCAATGAGCAGTTCTTC. Translation gives CASSPRSIGGPLSNEQFF.

This chain links TRBV2 with TRBJ1-5; D is unresolved. The CDR3 loop spans 14 amino acids. CDR1 is SNHLY, CDR2 FYNNEI, per germline. V gave up 6 bases and J gave up 1 base, with 10 bases separating them. CDR3 sequence: CASSGLVSNQPQHF. DNA of the CDR3: TGTGCCAGCAGCGGACTCGTGAGCAATCAGCCCCAGCATTTT.

This rearrangement joins TRBV7-2 to TRBJ2-7; no clear D gene. There are 15 residues in the CDR3. V gave up 3 bases and J gave up 0 bases, with 12 bases separating them. Germline V lookup: CDR1 SGHTA, CDR2 FQGNSA. CDR3 region: CASSFEAFGSYEQYF. CDR3 nucleotide sequence: TGTGCCAGCAGCTTCGAAGCGTTCGGCTCCTACGAGCAGTACTTC.

The chain is built from TRBV5-6 and TRBJ2-4; D unclear. The CDR3 covers 14 residues. The V gene lost 4 bases and the J gene lost 2 bases, with 10 bases spanning the gap. CDR1 and CDR2 (germline): SGHDT, YYEEEE. CDR3 sequence (DNA): TGTGCCAGCAGCCCCCTTAGCACCAAAAACATTCAGTACTTC. It translates to CASSPLSTKNIQYF.

This clone occurred many times. This rearrangement joins TRBV28 to TRBJ2-5; possibly TRBD1 for D (5 bases). Trimming removed 1 base at V and 2 bases at J, with 8 bases between. The germline CDR1 and CDR2 sequences are MDHEN and SYDVKM. The CDR3 has 14 amino acids. The CDR3, as DNA: TGTGCCAGCAGTTTATTGGGGCTACAAGAGACCCAGTACTTC. It is translated as CASSLLGLQETQYF.

The V call is TRBV19, the J call TRBJ1-4, with D possibly matching TRBD1 (5 bases). V gave up 7 bases and J gave up 0 bases, with 9 bases separating them. Germline lookup yields CDR1 LNHDA and CDR2 SQIVND (reference sequence). CDR3 length equals 14 residues. Written as DNA, the CDR3 is TGTGCCAGTAATCGGGGCTCAACTAATGAAAAACTGTTTTTT. It is translated as CASNRGSTNEKLFF.

CDR3 coding DNA: TGTGCCAGCAGCAAAGAACCTAATAACTATGGCTACACCTTC. This sequence encodes CASSKEPNNYGYTF. The chain recombines TRBV6-1 with TRBJ1-2; D call uncertain. The CDR3 runs to 14 residues. V lost 6 bases, J lost 1 base, and 12 bases lay in between. CDR1 is MNHNS, CDR2 SASEGT, per germline.

This chain joins TRBV5-1 and TRBJ1-4; D ambiguous. Germline CDR1 reads SGHRS; CDR2 reads YFSETQ. The CDR3 covers 13 residues. The V and J ends lost 4 bases and 8 bases respectively, with 12 bases between them. The DNA of the CDR3 is TGCGCCAGCAGCGCTGGACCGGAGGAAAAACTGTTTTTT. It is translated as CASSAGPEEKLFF. Drawing the rest from reference TRBV5-1 and TRBJ1-4, the complete variable domain is KAGVTQTPRYLIKTRGQQVTLSCSPISGHRSVSWYQQTPGQGLQFLFEYFSETQRNKGNFPGRFSGRQFSNSRSEMNVSTLELGDSALYLCASSAGPEEKLFFGSGTQLSVL.

The chain couples TRBV28 to TRBJ2-7; 10 nucleotides match TRBD1. The V gene end was trimmed by 5 bases and the J gene end by 3 bases; junction bases not matched to a gene: 7. CDR3 length: 15 residues. The germline CDR1 and CDR2 sequences are MDHEN and SYDVKM. The CDR3 spells CASSTRQGARYEQYF. The DNA of the CDR3 is TGTGCCAGCAGTACCCGACAGGGGGCACGCTACGAGCAGTACTTC. The whole variable domain, filled in from reference TRBV28 and TRBJ2-7, reads DVKVTQSSRYLVKRTGEKVFLECVQDMDHENMFWYRQDPGLGLRLIYFSYDVKMKEKGDIPEGYSVSREKKERFSLILESASTNQTSMYLCASSTRQGARYEQYFGPGTRLTVT.

In this sample, this clone turned up a few times. The V call is TRBV6-5, the J call TRBJ2-4, with a tentative D call TRBD1 (5 bases). Trimming removed 4 bases at V and 6 bases at J, with 19 bases between. CDR3 length: 16 amino acids. The germline CDR1 and CDR2 sequences are MNHEY and SVGAGI. The CDR3 sequence is CASSSPRAGLRNIQYF. CDR3 nucleotides: TGTGCCAGCAGTTCCCCCCGGGCAGGGCTGAGAAACATTCAGTACTTC.

This clone was seen only a few times. This sample also contains other DNA sequences that code for the same CDR3. The CDR3 bases are TGCGCCAGCAGCTTTGGGAGCTCCTACAATGAGCAGTTCTTC. Residues: CASSFGSSYNEQFF. J is TRBJ2-1 and V is TRBV5-1; D is possibly TRBD2 (5 bases). CDR3 length equals 14 residues. Trimming stripped 2 bases from V and 0 bases from J, with 6 bases between. CDR1 is SGHRS, CDR2 YFSETQ, per germline.

As for this clone: Other DNA variants within this sample encode the same CDR3. This rearrangement joins TRBV6-5 to TRBJ1-6; 9 nucleotides agree with TRBD1. The germline V gene has CDR1 MNHEY and CDR2 SVGAGI. The CDR3 totals 16 residues. Trimming took 0 bases from V and 7 from J; bases not matched to a gene: 4. The CDR3 DNA is TGTGCCAGCAGTTACTCAGGACAGGGGTTCAATTCACCCCTCCACTTT. This gives the protein CASSYSGQGFNSPLHF.

This clone has more than one count but fewer than ten. The gene calls are TRBV30 and TRBJ1-1, with 9 bases identical to TRBD1. From germline, CDR1 is GTSNPN and CDR2 SVGIG (reference sequence). Germline trimming cut 3 bases from V and 2 bases from J; bases unmatched to any gene: 7. The CDR3 is made up of 15 amino acids. The CDR3 bases are TGTGCCTGGAGCCCCTCGGACAGGGGTAACACTGAAGCTTTCTTT. The encoded protein is CAWSPSDRGNTEAFF.

This chain uses TRBV9 with TRBJ1-2, with D possibly being TRBD1 (6 bases). Germline V gene lookup returns CDR1 SGDLS and CDR2 YYNGEE. This CDR3 spans 13 amino acids. Trimming pared 0 bases from V and 4 bases from J, leaving 7 bases between. As DNA, the CDR3 is TGTGCCAGCAGCGTAGGGGGGGCCTATGGCTACACCTTC. Its translation: CASSVGGAYGYTF.

About this clone: The sample carries other DNA sequences with the same CDR3. The V gene is TRBV11-2, the J gene TRBJ2-1; the D is unclear. V shed 1 base and J shed 1 base, with 5 bases lying between them. CDR1 SGHAT and CDR2 FQNNGV come from the germline V gene. CDR3 length: 14 amino acids. This CDR3 is CASSLGGSYNEQFF. The CDR3 nucleotides read TGTGCCAGCAGCTTAGGTGGGTCCTACAATGAGCAGTTCTTC.

This chain uses TRBV6-6 with TRBJ1-2, with 8 bases that match TRBD1. CDR1 is MNHNY, CDR2 SVGAGI, per germline (reference sequence). V lost 6 bases to trimming and J lost 6 bases; unmatched junction nucleotides: 6. CDR3 length: 13 residues. The CDR3 spells CASRSDRGDGYTF. CDR3 DNA sequence: TGTGCCAGCAGGTCAGACAGGGGAGATGGCTACACCTTC.

The V and J genes are TRBV2 and TRBJ1-1; the D gene is possibly TRBD1 (5 bases). Trimming took off 5 bases at V and 3 bases at J, with 13 bases between the two ends. Per germline, CDR1 SNHLY and CDR2 FYNNEI. CDR3 size: 14 residues. Here the CDR3 reads CASSLGRRDTEAFF. The DNA of the CDR3 is TGTGCCAGCAGTTTGGGGCGAAGGGACACTGAAGCTTTCTTT. Drawing the rest from reference TRBV2 and TRBJ1-1, the complete variable domain is EPEVTQTPSHQVTQMGQEVILRCVPISNHLYFYWYRQILGQKVEFLVSFYNNEISEKSEIFDDQFSVERPDGSNFTLKIRSTKLEDSAMYFCASSLGRRDTEAFFGQGTRLTVV.